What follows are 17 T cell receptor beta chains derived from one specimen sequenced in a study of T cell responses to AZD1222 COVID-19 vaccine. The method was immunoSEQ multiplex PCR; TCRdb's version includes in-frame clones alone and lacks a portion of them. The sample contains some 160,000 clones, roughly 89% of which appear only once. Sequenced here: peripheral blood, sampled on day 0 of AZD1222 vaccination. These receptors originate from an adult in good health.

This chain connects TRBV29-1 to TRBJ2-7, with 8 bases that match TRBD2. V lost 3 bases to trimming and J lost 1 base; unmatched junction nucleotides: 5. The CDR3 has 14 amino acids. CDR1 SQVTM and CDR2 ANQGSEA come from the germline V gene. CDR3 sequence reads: CSVDTSGRSYEQYF. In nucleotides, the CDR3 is TGCAGCGTTGATACCAGCGGGAGATCCTACGAGCAGTACTTC.

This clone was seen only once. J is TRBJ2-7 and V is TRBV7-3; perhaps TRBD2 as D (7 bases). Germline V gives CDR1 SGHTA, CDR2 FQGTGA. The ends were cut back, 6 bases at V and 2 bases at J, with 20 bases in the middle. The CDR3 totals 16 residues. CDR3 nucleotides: TGTGCCAGCAGTCACGGGGGGCTAGCGGTAACCTACGAGCAGTACTTC. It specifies CASSHGGLAVTYEQYF.

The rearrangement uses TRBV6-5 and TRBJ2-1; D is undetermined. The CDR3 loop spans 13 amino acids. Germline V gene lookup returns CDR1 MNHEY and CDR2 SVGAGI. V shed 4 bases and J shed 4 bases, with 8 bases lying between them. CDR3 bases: TGTGCCAGCAGTTTTACAGTTTACAATGAGCAGTTCTTC. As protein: CASSFTVYNEQFF.

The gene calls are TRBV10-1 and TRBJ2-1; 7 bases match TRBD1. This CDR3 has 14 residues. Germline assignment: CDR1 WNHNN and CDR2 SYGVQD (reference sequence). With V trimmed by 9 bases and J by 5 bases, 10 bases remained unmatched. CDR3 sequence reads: CARQNRDRNNEQFF. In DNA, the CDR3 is TGCGCCAGACAGAACCGGGACAGAAACAATGAGCAGTTCTTC.

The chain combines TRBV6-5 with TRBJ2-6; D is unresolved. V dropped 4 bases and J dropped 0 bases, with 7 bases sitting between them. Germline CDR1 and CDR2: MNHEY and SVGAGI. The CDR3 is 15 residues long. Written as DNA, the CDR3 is TGTGCCAGCAGTTTTTCAGCCTCTGGGGCCAACGTCCTGACTTTC. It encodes CASSFSASGANVLTF.

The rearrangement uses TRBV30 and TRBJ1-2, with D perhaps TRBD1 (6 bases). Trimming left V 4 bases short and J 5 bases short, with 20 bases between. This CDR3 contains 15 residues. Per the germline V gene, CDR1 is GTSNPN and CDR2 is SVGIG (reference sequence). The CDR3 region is CAWTARGRGTYGYTF. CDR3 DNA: TGTGCCTGGACGGCAAGGGGCAGGGGCACATATGGCTACACCTTC.

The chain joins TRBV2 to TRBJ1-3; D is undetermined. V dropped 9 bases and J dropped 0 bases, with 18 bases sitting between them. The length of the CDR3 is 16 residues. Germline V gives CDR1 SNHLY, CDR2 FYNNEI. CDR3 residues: CASLRDTAGSGNTIYF. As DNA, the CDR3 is TGTGCCAGTCTGAGGGATACGGCCGGCTCTGGAAACACCATATATTTT.

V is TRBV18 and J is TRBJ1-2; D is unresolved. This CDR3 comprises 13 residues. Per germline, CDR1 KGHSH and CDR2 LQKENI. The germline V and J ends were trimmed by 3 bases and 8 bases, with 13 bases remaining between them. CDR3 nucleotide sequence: TGTGCCAGCTCACCGGACCTGGCTGGCGGCTACACCTTC. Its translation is CASSPDLAGGYTF.

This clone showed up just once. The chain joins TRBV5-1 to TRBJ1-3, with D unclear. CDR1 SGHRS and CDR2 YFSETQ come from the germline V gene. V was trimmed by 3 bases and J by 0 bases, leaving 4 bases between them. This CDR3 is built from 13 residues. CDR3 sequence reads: CASSWISGNTIYF. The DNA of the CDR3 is TGCGCCAGCAGCTGGATCTCTGGAAACACCATATATTTT.

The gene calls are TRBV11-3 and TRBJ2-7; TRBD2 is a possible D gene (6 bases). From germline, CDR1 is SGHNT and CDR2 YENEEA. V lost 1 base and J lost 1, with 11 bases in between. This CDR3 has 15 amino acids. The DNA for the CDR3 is TGTGCCAGCAGCTTAGCCCGGACTAAATCCTACGAGCAGTACTTC. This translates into CASSLARTKSYEQYF.

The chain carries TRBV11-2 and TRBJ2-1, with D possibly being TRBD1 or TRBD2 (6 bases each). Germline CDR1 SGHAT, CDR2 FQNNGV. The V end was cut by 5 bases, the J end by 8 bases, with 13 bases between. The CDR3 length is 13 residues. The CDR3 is CASSHLGGYEQFF. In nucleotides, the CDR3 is TGTGCCAGCAGCCATCTCGGGGGCTATGAGCAGTTCTTC.

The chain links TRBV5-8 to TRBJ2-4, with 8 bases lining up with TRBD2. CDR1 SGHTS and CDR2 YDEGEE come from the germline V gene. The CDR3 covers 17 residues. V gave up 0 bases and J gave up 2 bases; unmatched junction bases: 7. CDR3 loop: CASSLARGGGTKNIQYF. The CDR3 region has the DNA TGTGCCAGCAGCTTGGCCCGGGGCGGGGGGACCAAAAACATTCAGTACTTC.

The CDR3 DNA is TGTGCCAGTAGTATAGCAGCAACTAATGAAAAACTGTTTTTT. Its translation is CASSIAATNEKLFF. This chain links TRBV19 with TRBJ1-4; D is unclear. The V and J ends lost 1 base and 0 bases respectively, with 3 bases between them. The germline V gene encodes CDR1 LNHDA and CDR2 SQIVND (reference sequence). This CDR3 contains 14 residues.

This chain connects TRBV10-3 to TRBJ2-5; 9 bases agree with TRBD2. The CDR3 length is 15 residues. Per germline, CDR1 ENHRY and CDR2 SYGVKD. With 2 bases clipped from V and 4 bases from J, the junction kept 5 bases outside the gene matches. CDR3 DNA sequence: TGTGCCATCAGTGAGATGTCTAGCGGGGCAGAGACCCAGTACTTC. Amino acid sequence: CAISEMSSGAETQYF.

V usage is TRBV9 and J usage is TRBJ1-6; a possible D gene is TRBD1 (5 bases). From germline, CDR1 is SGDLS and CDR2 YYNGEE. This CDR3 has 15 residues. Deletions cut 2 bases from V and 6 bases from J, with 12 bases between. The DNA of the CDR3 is TGTGCCAGCAGCGTGGGGGTTGGAGTTAATTCACCCCTCCACTTT. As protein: CASSVGVGVNSPLHF.

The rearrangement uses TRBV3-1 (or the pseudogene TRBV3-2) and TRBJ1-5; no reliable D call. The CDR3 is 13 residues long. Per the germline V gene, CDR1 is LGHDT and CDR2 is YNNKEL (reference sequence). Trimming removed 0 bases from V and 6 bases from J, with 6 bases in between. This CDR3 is CASSQDLVQPQHF. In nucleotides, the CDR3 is TGTGCCAGCAGCCAAGATCTGGTTCAGCCCCAGCATTTT.

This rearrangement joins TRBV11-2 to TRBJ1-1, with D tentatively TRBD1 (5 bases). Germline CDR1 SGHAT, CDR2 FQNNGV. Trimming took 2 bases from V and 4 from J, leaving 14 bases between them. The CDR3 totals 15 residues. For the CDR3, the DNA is TGTGCCAGCAGCTTATGGGACGGGGGGAGCACTGAAGCTTTCTTT. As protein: CASSLWDGGSTEAFF.